This T cell receptor (beta chain) was observed in a study of Graves' ophthalmopathy and Graves' hyperthyroidism. There are many counts of this clonotype. The antigen remains undetermined. CDR1 is SQVTM, CDR2 ANQGSEA, per germline. V was pared by 1 base and J by 0 bases, with 13 bases between. There are 16 residues in the CDR3. Amplification of TCR beta CDR3 regions used RNA transcripts. An opening RT-PCR round employed HTBI primers and preceded a second-round multiplex PCR. TCRdb recomputed calls from the multiplex PCR reads with MiXCR, one row per CDR3 protein. The sample lists approximately 1.2 million distinct CDR3 sequences, about two fifths occurring once. Study-wide points: Most expanded clonotypes from thyroid (those above 0.001 frequency) were also found in blood.

This rearrangement joins TRBV29-1 to TRBJ1-3; D is possibly TRBD1 (6 bases). What was sequenced was peripheral blood or thyroid tissue (not recorded which). This receptor was taken from an adult man with Graves' hyperthyroidism. CDR3 loop: CSVEGSTGASGNTIYF. As DNA, the CDR3 is TGCAGCGTTGAAGGGTCGACGGGGGCCTCTGGAAACACCATATATTTT.